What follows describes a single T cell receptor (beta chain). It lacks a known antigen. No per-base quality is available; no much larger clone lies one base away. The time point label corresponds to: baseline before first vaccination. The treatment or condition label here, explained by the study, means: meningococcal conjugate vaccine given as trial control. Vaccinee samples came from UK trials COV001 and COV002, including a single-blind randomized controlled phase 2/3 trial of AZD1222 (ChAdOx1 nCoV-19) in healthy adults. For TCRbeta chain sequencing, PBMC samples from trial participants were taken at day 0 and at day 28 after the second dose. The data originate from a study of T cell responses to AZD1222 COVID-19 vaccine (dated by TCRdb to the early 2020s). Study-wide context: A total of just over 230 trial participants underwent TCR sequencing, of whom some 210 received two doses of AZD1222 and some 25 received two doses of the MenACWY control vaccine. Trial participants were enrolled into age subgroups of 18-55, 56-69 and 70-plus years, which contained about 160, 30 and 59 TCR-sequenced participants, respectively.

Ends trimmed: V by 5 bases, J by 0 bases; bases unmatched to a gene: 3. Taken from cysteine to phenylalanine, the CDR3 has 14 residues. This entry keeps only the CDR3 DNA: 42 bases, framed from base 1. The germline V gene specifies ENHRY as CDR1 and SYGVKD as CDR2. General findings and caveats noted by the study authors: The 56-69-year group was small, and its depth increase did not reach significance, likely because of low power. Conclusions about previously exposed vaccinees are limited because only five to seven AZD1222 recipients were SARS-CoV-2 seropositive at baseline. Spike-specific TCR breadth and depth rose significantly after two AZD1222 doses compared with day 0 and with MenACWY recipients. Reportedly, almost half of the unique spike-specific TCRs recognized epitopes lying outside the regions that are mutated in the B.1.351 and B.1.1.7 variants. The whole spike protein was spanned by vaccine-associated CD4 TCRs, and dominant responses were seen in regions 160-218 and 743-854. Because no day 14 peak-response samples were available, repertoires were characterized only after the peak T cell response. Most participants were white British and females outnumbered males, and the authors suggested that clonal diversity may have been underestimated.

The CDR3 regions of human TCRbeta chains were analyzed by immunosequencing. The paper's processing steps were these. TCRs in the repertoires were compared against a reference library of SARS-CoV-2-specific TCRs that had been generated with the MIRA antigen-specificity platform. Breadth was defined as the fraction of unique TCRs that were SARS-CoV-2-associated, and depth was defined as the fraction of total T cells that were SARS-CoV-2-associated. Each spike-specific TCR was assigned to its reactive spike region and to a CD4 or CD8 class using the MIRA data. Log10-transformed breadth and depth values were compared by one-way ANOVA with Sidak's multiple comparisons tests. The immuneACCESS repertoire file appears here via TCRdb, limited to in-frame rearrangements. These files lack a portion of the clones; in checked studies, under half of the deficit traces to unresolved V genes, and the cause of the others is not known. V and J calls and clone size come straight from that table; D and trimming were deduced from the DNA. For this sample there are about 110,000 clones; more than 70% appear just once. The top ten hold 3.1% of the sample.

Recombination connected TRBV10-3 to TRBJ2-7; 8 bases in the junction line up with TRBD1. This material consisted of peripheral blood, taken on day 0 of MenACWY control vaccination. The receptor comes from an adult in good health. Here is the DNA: TGTGCCATCAGTCTGGGACAGGCCTCCTACGAGCAGTACTTC. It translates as CAISLGQASYEQYF.